The T cell receptor (beta chain) under discussion was sequenced for a study of technical replicates of blood from a few donors. The CDR3 runs to 14 residues. The V gene's germline CDR1 is SGDLS and CDR2 YYNGEE. V was pared by 0 bases and J by 1 base, with 4 bases between. Clones were read by immunoSEQ multiplex PCR, and TCRdb kept only the in-frame ones, dropping some. The repertoire holds approximately 92,000 clones, roughly 95% seen once, with approximately 0.36% in the top ten. The specimen was T cells isolated from PBMCs. This sequence joins TRBV9 and TRBJ2-2, with D unclear. This TCR derives from a human donor in good health. The CDR3 DNA reads TGTGCCAGCAGCGTAGCCGGGAACACCGGGGAGCTGTTTTTT. Its translation: CASSVAGNTGELFF.